A single sample gave rise to the 4 T cell receptor beta chains below, sequenced in a study of vaccination and CD4 T cells after COVID-19. What these receptors recognize is not known. Time point here: late sampling 161 to 241 days after vaccination in a few convalescent patients. Treatment described: roughly nine-day PBMC culture with coronavirus spike peptide pools or control peptides (ViraFEST assay). The Oncomine TCR Beta short-read assay was applied to DNA of cultured CD4+ T cells. TCRdb used MiXCR to reprocess the PCR reads, holding one entry per CDR3 protein. Of tens of thousands of distinct CDR3 sequences in the sample, 30% to 35% are singletons; the top ten hold 9.5% to 12%. The material sequenced was CD4+ T cells from blood, cultured in vitro, taken about 7 months after SARS-CoV-2 vaccination. Receptors were obtained from a human donor who had recovered from COVID-19.

This clonotype was counted a few times. The chain links TRBV7-8 to TRBJ1-1, with D perhaps TRBD1 (5 bases). The germline V and J ends were trimmed by 5 bases and 11 bases, with 30 bases remaining between them. Germline CDR1 reads SGHVS; CDR2 reads FQNEAQ. The CDR3 spans 17 residues. For the CDR3, the DNA is TGTGCCAGCAGCCCGGGGGGGATTACAGCTGTAAGGCGTGTGGCTTTCTTT. Translated, it gives CASSPGGITAVRRVAFF.

The chain employs TRBV6-1 and TRBJ2-5; D uncertain. This CDR3 has 13 residues. Germline lookup yields CDR1 MNHNS and CDR2 SASEGT. V was trimmed by 6 bases and J by 4 bases, leaving 12 bases between them. This CDR3 reads CASSRVLGETQYF. CDR3 sequence (DNA): TGTGCCAGCAGCCGAGTGTTGGGAGAGACCCAGTACTTC.

This rearrangement joins TRBV20-1 to TRBJ2-1, with 10 bases identical to TRBD2. The germline gives CDR1 DFQATT, CDR2 SNEGSKA (reference sequence). V shed 0 bases and J 5 bases; nucleotides not matched to a gene: 7. There are 16 residues in the CDR3. The CDR3 here is CSAREAGLASDNEQFF. The DNA for the CDR3 is TGCAGTGCTAGAGAGGCGGGACTAGCGAGCGACAATGAGCAGTTCTTC.

The CDR3 coding sequence is TGTGCCAGCAACCGCGCCGGTAACACTGAAGCTTTCTTT. This gives the protein CASNRAGNTEAFF. This chain connects TRBV6-1 to TRBJ1-1; D gene unclear. V dropped 7 bases and J dropped 2 bases, with 11 bases sitting between them. The CDR3 spans 13 residues. The germline CDR1 and CDR2 sequences are MNHNS and SASEGT.